Sequencing of this T cell receptor (beta chain) was carried out in a study of neurological immune-mediated disorders. This clonotype was seen many times. V shed 0 bases, J shed 6 bases, and the junction held 4 bases outside the gene matches. Germline V CDR1 and CDR2: SGDLS, YYNGEE. This CDR3 comprises 14 residues. The sorted libraries were made from approximately 960,000 CD4+ or CD8+ T cells. The cDNA was synthesized by 5'RACE incorporating 10-nucleotide random UMIs. In TCRdb, the 5' RACE reads were re-called with MiXCR into one record per CDR3 protein. The sample contains about 30,000 distinct CDR3 sequences, approximately 6% of which appear only once.

This sequence was found in a woman aged 45-60 years in good health. The chain carries TRBV9 and TRBJ2-3; TRBD2 matches 7 bases. The specimen was CD4+ T cells from blood. The CDR3: CASSVAGGGDTQYF. DNA of the CDR3: TGTGCCAGCAGCGTAGCGGGGGGTGGCGATACGCAGTATTTT.